Listed below are T cell receptor beta chains from one sample, sequenced in a study of blood T cell repertoires in COVID-19. This table comes from immunoSEQ multiplex PCR, and its TCRdb copy is limited to in-frame clones, with some not included. The table includes around 250,000 clones, about 84% detected once. Input material: peripheral blood. The receptors come from an elderly man with acute or convalescent COVID-19. The CDR3 runs from the conserved cysteine through the conserved F or W. The D gene is left open where the match is weak. Only some rows state a clone size, as once, few, many or a class for expanded clones.

CDR3nt: TGTGCCAGTAGTATAGAGAGAAGTTCACCCCTCCACTTT; CDR3aa: CASSIERSSPLHF; j_gene: TRBJ1-6; v_gene: TRBV19; abundance: NA; d_gene: NA
CDR3nt: TGTGCCAGCAGTTACTCCAGACAGGGGGCTGGAAACACCATATATTTT; CDR3aa: CASSYSRQGAGNTIYF; j_gene: TRBJ1-3; v_gene: TRBV6-5; abundance: NA; d_gene: TRBD1
CDR3nt: TGTGCCAGCAGTGAATCAGGGGGCGGCTATGGCTACACCTTC; CDR3aa: CASSESGGGYGYTF; j_gene: TRBJ1-2; v_gene: TRBV6-1; abundance: NA; d_gene: TRBD1
CDR3nt: TGTGCCAGCAGTCTTCCCGGGACTAAAAGCTCCTACGAGCAGTACTTC; CDR3aa: CASSLPGTKSSYEQYF; j_gene: TRBJ2-7; v_gene: TRBV7-2; abundance: few; d_gene: TRBD2
CDR3nt: TGTGCCAGCAGCTTAACTCCTAGCGCCTCGGGGGAGCTGTTTTTT; CDR3aa: CASSLTPSASGELFF; j_gene: TRBJ2-2; v_gene: TRBV7-3; abundance: NA; d_gene: NA
CDR3nt: TGTGCCAGCAGCCCCGAGGGTCCCAATCAGCCCCAGCATTTT; CDR3aa: CASSPEGPNQPQHF; j_gene: TRBJ1-5; v_gene: TRBV7-9; abundance: NA; d_gene: NA
CDR3nt: TGTGCCAGCAGTTTAACCTCTCTAGTCCCCCTGGCCGGCGGGGAGCTGTTTTTT; CDR3aa: CASSLTSLVPLAGGELFF; j_gene: TRBJ2-2; v_gene: TRBV27; abundance: NA; d_gene: NA
CDR3nt: TGTGCCAGCAGGGATAGGACTGAGAACTCCTACGAGCAGTACTTC; CDR3aa: CASRDRTENSYEQYF; j_gene: TRBJ2-7; v_gene: TRBV6-6; abundance: NA; d_gene: NA
CDR3nt: TGCGCCAGCAGCTTGATTGAGGGCGGGGAGGGCTACACCGGGGAGCTGTTTTTT; CDR3aa: CASSLIEGGEGYTGELFF; j_gene: TRBJ2-2; v_gene: TRBV5-1; abundance: NA; d_gene: TRBD2
CDR3nt: TGTGCCAGCTCACAGTCGGGGGGGGCCGCTGAAGCTTTCTTT; CDR3aa: CASSQSGGAAEAFF; j_gene: TRBJ1-1; v_gene: TRBV18; abundance: NA; d_gene: NA
CDR3nt: TGCAGCGTTGGCACAGGGCAGGGAAGAACCATGAACACTGAAGCTTTCTTT; CDR3aa: CSVGTGQGRTMNTEAFF; j_gene: TRBJ1-1; v_gene: TRBV29-1; abundance: NA; d_gene: NA
CDR3nt: TGTGCCAGCAGTTGGAGGAGGCACGAGACCCAGTACTTC; CDR3aa: CASSWRRHETQYF; j_gene: TRBJ2-5; v_gene: TRBV7-2; abundance: once; d_gene: NA
CDR3nt: TGTGCCAGCAGCCTCCTAAACGAGGGTCAGCCCCAGCATTTT; CDR3aa: CASSLLNEGQPQHF; j_gene: TRBJ1-5; v_gene: TRBV3-1/TRBV3-2; abundance: NA; d_gene: NA
CDR3nt: TGTGCCATCAGTGAGGCAGGTGATAACTATGGCTACACCTTC; CDR3aa: CAISEAGDNYGYTF; j_gene: TRBJ1-2; v_gene: TRBV10-3; abundance: NA; d_gene: NA
CDR3nt: TGCAGCGTTGGGGACAGGGGGCAGGAAAATGGCTACACCTTC; CDR3aa: CSVGDRGQENGYTF; j_gene: TRBJ1-2; v_gene: TRBV29-1; abundance: NA; d_gene: TRBD1
CDR3nt: TGTGCCAGCTCCGGACAGGGGGCCCTACAGATGTTCTACGAGCAGTACTTC; CDR3aa: CASSGQGALQMFYEQYF; j_gene: TRBJ2-7; v_gene: TRBV28; abundance: NA; d_gene: TRBD1
CDR3nt: TGTGCCACCCGACTAGCGGGATTGGATACGCAGTATTTT; CDR3aa: CATRLAGLDTQYF; j_gene: TRBJ2-3; v_gene: TRBV19; abundance: NA; d_gene: TRBD2
CDR3nt: TGTGCCAGTAGTATTTCCGGGACTAGGAACACCGGGGAGCTGTTTTTT; CDR3aa: CASSISGTRNTGELFF; j_gene: TRBJ2-2; v_gene: TRBV19; abundance: NA; d_gene: TRBD2
CDR3nt: TGTGCCAGCAGCTTGCCCACCGGGGGGGCCAATTCACCCCTCCACTTT; CDR3aa: CASSLPTGGANSPLHF; j_gene: TRBJ1-6; v_gene: TRBV5-4; abundance: NA; d_gene: NA
CDR3nt: TGTGCCAGCAGCCCGACAGGCACCTCTTACAATGAGCAGTTCTTC; CDR3aa: CASSPTGTSYNEQFF; j_gene: TRBJ2-1; v_gene: TRBV3-1/TRBV3-2; abundance: NA; d_gene: NA
CDR3nt: TGTGCCAGCGCGCGGGGAGGGGAAGGGTTTTATAGCAATCAGCCCCAGCATTTT; CDR3aa: CASARGGEGFYSNQPQHF; j_gene: TRBJ1-5; v_gene: TRBV9; abundance: NA; d_gene: NA
CDR3nt: TGTGCCAGCAGCCCCCCCCGGGGGGTAAGCTACAATGAGCAGTTCTTC; CDR3aa: CASSPPRGVSYNEQFF; j_gene: TRBJ2-1; v_gene: TRBV7-2; abundance: NA; d_gene: TRBD2
CDR3nt: TGTGCCAGCAGCTCGGACAGACGTCATGGCTACACCTTC; CDR3aa: CASSSDRRHGYTF; j_gene: TRBJ1-2; v_gene: TRBV3-1/TRBV3-2; abundance: NA; d_gene: NA
CDR3nt: TGTGCCAGCAGTAGACAGCATAGCAATCAGCCCCAGCATTTT; CDR3aa: CASSRQHSNQPQHF; j_gene: TRBJ1-5; v_gene: TRBV6-5; abundance: few; d_gene: NA
CDR3nt: TGCGCCAGCAAAGAAAGGACAGGCGGTAATTCACCCCTCCACTTT; CDR3aa: CASKERTGGNSPLHF; j_gene: TRBJ1-6; v_gene: TRBV5-1; abundance: NA; d_gene: TRBD1
CDR3nt: TGTGCCAGCGCAGGGCACAGGGGCCAGAATGAGCAGTTCTTC; CDR3aa: CASAGHRGQNEQFF; j_gene: TRBJ2-1; v_gene: TRBV7-2; abundance: NA; d_gene: TRBD1
CDR3nt: TGTGCCAGCAAAACAGATATCTCCTATAATTCACCCCTCCACTTT; CDR3aa: CASKTDISYNSPLHF; j_gene: TRBJ1-6; v_gene: TRBV28; abundance: NA; d_gene: NA
CDR3nt: TGTGCCAGCAGCTCCCCGGGGGGGGTAAGCAATCAGCCCCAGCATTTT; CDR3aa: CASSSPGGVSNQPQHF; j_gene: TRBJ1-5; v_gene: TRBV7-8; abundance: NA; d_gene: NA
CDR3nt: TGCGCCAGCAGCCCCCGGCGGAGTAGCGGGGGGCGATCCTACAATGAGCAGTTCTTC; CDR3aa: CASSPRRSSGGRSYNEQFF; j_gene: TRBJ2-1; v_gene: TRBV4-1; abundance: NA; d_gene: TRBD2
CDR3nt: TGTGCCAGCAGCTTGGCTGGGAGCTCCTATAATTCACCCCTCCACTTT; CDR3aa: CASSLAGSSYNSPLHF; j_gene: TRBJ1-6; v_gene: TRBV5-6; abundance: few; d_gene: NA
CDR3nt: TGTGCCAGTAGGGCCAGGGGGGTAATCTATGGCTACACCTTC; CDR3aa: CASRARGVIYGYTF; j_gene: TRBJ1-2; v_gene: TRBV19; abundance: NA; d_gene: TRBD1
CDR3nt: TGTGCCAGCAGCCCGCCGGGTGGAGCGGGGCCGTACAATGAGCAGTTCTTC; CDR3aa: CASSPPGGAGPYNEQFF; j_gene: TRBJ2-1; v_gene: TRBV7-2; abundance: NA; d_gene: TRBD2
CDR3nt: TGTGCCAGCAGCTTAGTGGAGCGGGTTGAAGCTTTCTTT; CDR3aa: CASSLVERVEAFF; j_gene: TRBJ1-1; v_gene: TRBV11-2; abundance: once; d_gene: NA
CDR3nt: TGTGCCAGCAGCCCGTACAATACGGAAGCTTTCTTT; CDR3aa: CASSPYNTEAFF; j_gene: TRBJ1-1; v_gene: TRBV3-1/TRBV3-2; abundance: NA; d_gene: NA
CDR3nt: TGTGCCATCAGGCCCCCAGGGCAGCCCCAGCATTTT; CDR3aa: CAIRPPGQPQHF; j_gene: TRBJ1-5; v_gene: TRBV10-3; abundance: NA; d_gene: NA
CDR3nt: TGCGCCAGCAGCTTGGCCGTGGGGACAGCCCCCAATGAGCAGTTCTTC; CDR3aa: CASSLAVGTAPNEQFF; j_gene: TRBJ2-1; v_gene: TRBV5-1; abundance: NA; d_gene: TRBD1
CDR3nt: TGTGCCAGCAGTACAGATTTTAATCAGCCCCAGCATTTT; CDR3aa: CASSTDFNQPQHF; j_gene: TRBJ1-5; v_gene: TRBV6-2/TRBV6-3; abundance: NA; d_gene: NA
CDR3nt: TGTGCCAGCAGTTCACCTCGGGACAGGGCGACCGGGGAGCTGTTTTTT; CDR3aa: CASSSPRDRATGELFF; j_gene: TRBJ2-2; v_gene: TRBV6-2/TRBV6-3; abundance: NA; d_gene: TRBD1
CDR3nt: TGTGCCAGCTTTAAAACGTTCGGGGACTATGGCTACACCTTC; CDR3aa: CASFKTFGDYGYTF; j_gene: TRBJ1-2; v_gene: TRBV28; abundance: NA; d_gene: NA
CDR3nt: TGTGCCAGCAAGGAAAGGGGCAGACTTAACTATGGCTACACCTTC; CDR3aa: CASKERGRLNYGYTF; j_gene: TRBJ1-2; v_gene: TRBV6-5; abundance: NA; d_gene: NA
CDR3nt: TGTGCCAGCAGCCCAGTAGGGAGCTCCTACAATGAGCAGTTCTTC; CDR3aa: CASSPVGSSYNEQFF; j_gene: TRBJ2-1; v_gene: TRBV9; abundance: NA; d_gene: NA
CDR3nt: TGCAGTGCGAAAGACTCCGTGGGGCAGTACTTC; CDR3aa: CSAKDSVGQYF; j_gene: TRBJ2-7; v_gene: TRBV20-1; abundance: once; d_gene: NA
CDR3nt: TGCGCCAGCAGCTCAACCCCAGGGGGCTCCAATAATCAGCCCCAGCATTTT; CDR3aa: CASSSTPGGSNNQPQHF; j_gene: TRBJ1-5; v_gene: TRBV5-1; abundance: NA; d_gene: TRBD1
CDR3nt: TGTGCCAGCAGTTTTTCCGGGGCCCTCCACTTT; CDR3aa: CASSFSGALHF; j_gene: TRBJ1-6; v_gene: TRBV12-3/TRBV12-4; abundance: NA; d_gene: NA
CDR3nt: TGTGCCAGCAGCCCTCCCCGGTCTAGCGGGAGGGGAGAGACCCAGTACTTC; CDR3aa: CASSPPRSSGRGETQYF; j_gene: TRBJ2-5; v_gene: TRBV3-1/TRBV3-2; abundance: NA; d_gene: TRBD2
CDR3nt: TGTGCCAGCAGTTTAGCCGGGGAGCAGTACTTC; CDR3aa: CASSLAGEQYF; j_gene: TRBJ2-7; v_gene: TRBV12-3/TRBV12-4; abundance: NA; d_gene: NA
CDR3nt: TGTGCCAGCAGCCAGGGCGGGAGCGGCACAGATACGCAGTATTTT; CDR3aa: CASSQGGSGTDTQYF; j_gene: TRBJ2-3; v_gene: TRBV3-1/TRBV3-2; abundance: NA; d_gene: TRBD2
CDR3nt: TGCGCCAGCAGCTCCATAGGGGGACAGGGCAACACTGAAGCTTTCTTT; CDR3aa: CASSSIGGQGNTEAFF; j_gene: TRBJ1-1; v_gene: TRBV5-1; abundance: once; d_gene: TRBD1